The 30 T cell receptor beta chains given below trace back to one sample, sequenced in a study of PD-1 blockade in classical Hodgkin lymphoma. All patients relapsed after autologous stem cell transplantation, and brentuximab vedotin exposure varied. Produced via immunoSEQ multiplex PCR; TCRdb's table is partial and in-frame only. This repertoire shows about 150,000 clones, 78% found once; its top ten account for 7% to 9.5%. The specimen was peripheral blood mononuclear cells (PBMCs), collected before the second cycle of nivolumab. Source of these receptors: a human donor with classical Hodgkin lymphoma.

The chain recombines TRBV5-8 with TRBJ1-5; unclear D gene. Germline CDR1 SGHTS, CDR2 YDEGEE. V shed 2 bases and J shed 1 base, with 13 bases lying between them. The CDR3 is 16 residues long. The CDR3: CASSFRLGESNQPQHF. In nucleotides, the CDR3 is TGTGCCAGCAGCTTCCGCTTAGGAGAGAGCAATCAGCCCCAGCATTTT.

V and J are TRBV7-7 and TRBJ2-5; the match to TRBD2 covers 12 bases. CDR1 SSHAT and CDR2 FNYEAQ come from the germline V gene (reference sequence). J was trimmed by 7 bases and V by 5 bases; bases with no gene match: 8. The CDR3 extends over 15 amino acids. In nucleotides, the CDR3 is TGTGCCAGCAGCCCGAGACTAGCGGGAGACGGGACCCAGTACTTC. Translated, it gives CASSPRLAGDGTQYF.

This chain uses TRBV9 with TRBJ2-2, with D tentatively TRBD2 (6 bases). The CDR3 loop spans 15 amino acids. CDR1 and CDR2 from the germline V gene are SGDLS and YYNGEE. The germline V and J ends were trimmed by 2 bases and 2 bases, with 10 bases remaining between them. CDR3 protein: CASSVGGSNTGELFF. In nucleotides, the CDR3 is TGTGCCAGCAGCGTGGGGGGATCAAACACCGGGGAGCTGTTTTTT.

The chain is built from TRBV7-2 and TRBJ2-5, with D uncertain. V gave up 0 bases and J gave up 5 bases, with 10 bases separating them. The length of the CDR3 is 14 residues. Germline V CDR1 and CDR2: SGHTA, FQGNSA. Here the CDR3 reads CASSLAGGLETQYF. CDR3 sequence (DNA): TGTGCCAGCAGCTTAGCCGGTGGGCTCGAGACCCAGTACTTC. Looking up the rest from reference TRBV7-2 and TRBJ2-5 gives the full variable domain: GAGVSQSPSNKVTEKGKDVELRCDPISGHTALYWYRQSLGQGLEFLIYFQGNSAPDKSGLPSDRFSAERTGGSVSTLTIQRTQQEDSAVYLCASSLAGGLETQYFGPGTRLLVL.

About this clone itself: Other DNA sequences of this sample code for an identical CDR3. CDR3: CASSLDRNTEAFF. The CDR3 DNA reads as TGTGCCAGCTCACTCGACAGAAACACTGAAGCTTTCTTT. The V gene is TRBV18, the J gene TRBJ1-1, with D perhaps matching TRBD1 (5 bases). The CDR3 runs to 13 residues. V was pared by 4 bases and J by 2 bases, with 8 bases between. The germline CDR1 and CDR2 sequences are KGHSH and LQKENI.

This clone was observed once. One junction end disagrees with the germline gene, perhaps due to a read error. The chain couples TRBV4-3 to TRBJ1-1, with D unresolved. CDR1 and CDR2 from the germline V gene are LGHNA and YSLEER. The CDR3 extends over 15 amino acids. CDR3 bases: TGCGCCAGCAGCCAATCGGGTGCGGTGAATACTGAAGCTTTCTTT. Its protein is CASSQSGAVNTEAFF.

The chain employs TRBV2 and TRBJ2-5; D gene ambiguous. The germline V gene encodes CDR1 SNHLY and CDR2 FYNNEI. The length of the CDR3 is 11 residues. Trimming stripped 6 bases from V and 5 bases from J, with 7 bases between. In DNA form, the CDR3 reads TGTGCCAGCAGGGCCATTGAGACCCAGTACTTC. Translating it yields CASRAIETQYF.

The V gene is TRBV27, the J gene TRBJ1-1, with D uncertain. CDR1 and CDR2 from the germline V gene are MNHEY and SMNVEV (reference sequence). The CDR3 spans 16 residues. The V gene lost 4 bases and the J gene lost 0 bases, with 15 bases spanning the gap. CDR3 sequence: CASSSPPGRLNTEAFF. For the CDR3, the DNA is TGTGCCAGCAGTTCCCCCCCCGGACGGTTGAACACTGAAGCTTTCTTT.

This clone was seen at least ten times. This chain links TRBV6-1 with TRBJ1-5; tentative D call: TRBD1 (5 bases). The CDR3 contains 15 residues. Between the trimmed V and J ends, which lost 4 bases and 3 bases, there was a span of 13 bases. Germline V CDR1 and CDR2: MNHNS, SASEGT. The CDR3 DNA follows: TGTGCCAGCAGTGGCCTTGCTGGGACCAATCAGCCCCAGCATTTT. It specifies CASSGLAGTNQPQHF.

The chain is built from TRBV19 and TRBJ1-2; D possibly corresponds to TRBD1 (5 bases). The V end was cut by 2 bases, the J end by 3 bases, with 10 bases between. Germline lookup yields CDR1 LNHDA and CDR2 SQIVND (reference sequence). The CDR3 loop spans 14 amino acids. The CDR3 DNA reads TGTGCCAGTAGTATAAGAGGGGAGGACTATGGCTACACCTTC. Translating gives CASSIRGEDYGYTF.

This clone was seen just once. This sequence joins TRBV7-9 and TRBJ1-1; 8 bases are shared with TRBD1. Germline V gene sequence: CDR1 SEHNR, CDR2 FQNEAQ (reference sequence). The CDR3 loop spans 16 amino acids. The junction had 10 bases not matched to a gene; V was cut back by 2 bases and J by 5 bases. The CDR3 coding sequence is TGTGCCAGCAGCTTAAGGCAGGGGGCGATGGAAACTGAAGCTTTCTTT. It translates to CASSLRQGAMETEAFF.

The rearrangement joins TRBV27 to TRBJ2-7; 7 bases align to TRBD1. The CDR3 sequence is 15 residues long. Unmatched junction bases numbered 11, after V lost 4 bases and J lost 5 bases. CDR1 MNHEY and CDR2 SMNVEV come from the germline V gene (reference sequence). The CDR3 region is CASSSQRQGQDEQYF. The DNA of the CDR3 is TGTGCCAGCAGTTCCCAAAGACAGGGACAAGACGAGCAGTACTTC.

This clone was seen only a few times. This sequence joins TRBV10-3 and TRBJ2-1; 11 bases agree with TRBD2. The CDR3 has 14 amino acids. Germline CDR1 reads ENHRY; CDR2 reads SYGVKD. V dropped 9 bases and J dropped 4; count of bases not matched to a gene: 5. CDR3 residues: CAISSGGLYNEQFF. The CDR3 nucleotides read TGTGCCATTTCTAGCGGGGGGTTATACAATGAGCAGTTCTTC.

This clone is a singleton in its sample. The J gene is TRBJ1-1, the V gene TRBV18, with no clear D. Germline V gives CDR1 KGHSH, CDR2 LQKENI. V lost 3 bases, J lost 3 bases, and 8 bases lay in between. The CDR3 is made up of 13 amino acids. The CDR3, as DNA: TGTGCCAGCTCACCGCATAGGGACACTGAAGCTTTCTTT. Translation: CASSPHRDTEAFF.

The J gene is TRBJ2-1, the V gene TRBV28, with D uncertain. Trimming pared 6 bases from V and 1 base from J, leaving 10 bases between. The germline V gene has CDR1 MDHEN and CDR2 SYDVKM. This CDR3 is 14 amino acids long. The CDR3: CASSPPVSYNEQFF. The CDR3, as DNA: TGTGCCAGCAGCCCCCCGGTGTCCTACAATGAGCAGTTCTTC.

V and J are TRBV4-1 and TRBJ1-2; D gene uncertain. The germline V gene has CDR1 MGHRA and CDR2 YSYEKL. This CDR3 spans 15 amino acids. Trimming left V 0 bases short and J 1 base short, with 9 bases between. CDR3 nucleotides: TGCGCCAGCAGCCAAGATTGGACCTATAACTATGGCTACACCTTC. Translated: CASSQDWTYNYGYTF.

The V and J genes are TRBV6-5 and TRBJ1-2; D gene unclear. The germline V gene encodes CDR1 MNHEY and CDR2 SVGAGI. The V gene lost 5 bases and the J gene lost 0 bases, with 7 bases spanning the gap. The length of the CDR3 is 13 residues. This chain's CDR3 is CASSRTANYGYTF. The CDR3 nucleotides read TGTGCCAGCAGTCGAACTGCTAACTATGGCTACACCTTC.

The chain's CDR3 is CASSSTSGYEQYF. In DNA form, the CDR3 reads TGTGCCAGCAGTTCGACTAGCGGGTACGAGCAGTACTTC. The gene calls are TRBV6-5 and TRBJ2-7, with 10 bases lining up with TRBD2. Germline V CDR1 and CDR2: MNHEY, SVGAGI. V shed 4 bases and J 4 bases; nucleotides not matched to a gene: 1. The CDR3 length is 13 residues.

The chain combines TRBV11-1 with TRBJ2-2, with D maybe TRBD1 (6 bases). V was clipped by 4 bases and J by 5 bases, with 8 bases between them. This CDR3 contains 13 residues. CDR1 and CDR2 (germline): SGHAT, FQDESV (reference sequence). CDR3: CASSSQGTGELFF. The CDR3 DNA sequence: TGTGCCAGCAGCTCCCAGGGGACCGGGGAGCTGTTTTTT.

CDR3 protein: CASSTRGGDNEQFF. The CDR3 bases are TGTGCCAGCAGCACCCGGGGGGGGGACAATGAGCAGTTCTTC. J is TRBJ2-1 and V is TRBV11-3, with 8 bases aligning to TRBD2. J was trimmed by 5 bases and V by 5 bases; bases with no gene match: 5. Germline V gene data show CDR1 as SGHNT and CDR2 as YENEEA. The CDR3 spans 14 residues.

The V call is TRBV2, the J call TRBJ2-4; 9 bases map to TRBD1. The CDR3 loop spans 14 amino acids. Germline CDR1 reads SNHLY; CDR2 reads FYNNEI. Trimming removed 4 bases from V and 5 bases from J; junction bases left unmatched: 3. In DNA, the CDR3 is TGTGCCAGCAGTGCTACAGGGGGCGAAAACATTCAGTACTTC. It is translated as CASSATGGENIQYF.

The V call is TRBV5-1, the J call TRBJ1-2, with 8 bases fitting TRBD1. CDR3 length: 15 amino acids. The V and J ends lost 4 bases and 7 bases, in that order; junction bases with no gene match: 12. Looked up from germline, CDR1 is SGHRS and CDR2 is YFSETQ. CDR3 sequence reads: CASSILYGGQAGYTF. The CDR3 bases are TGCGCCAGCAGCATCCTGTACGGGGGACAGGCTGGCTACACCTTC.

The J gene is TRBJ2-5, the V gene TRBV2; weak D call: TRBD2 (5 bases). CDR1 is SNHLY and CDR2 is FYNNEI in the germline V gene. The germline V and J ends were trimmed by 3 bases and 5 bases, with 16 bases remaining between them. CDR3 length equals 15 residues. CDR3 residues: CASSEEFLGGETQYF. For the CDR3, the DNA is TGTGCCAGCAGTGAGGAATTCTTGGGCGGGGAGACCCAGTACTTC. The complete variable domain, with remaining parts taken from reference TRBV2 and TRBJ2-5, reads EPEVTQTPSHQVTQMGQEVILRCVPISNHLYFYWYRQILGQKVEFLVSFYNNEISEKSEIFDDQFSVERPDGSNFTLKIRSTKLEDSAMYFCASSEEFLGGETQYFGPGTRLLVL.

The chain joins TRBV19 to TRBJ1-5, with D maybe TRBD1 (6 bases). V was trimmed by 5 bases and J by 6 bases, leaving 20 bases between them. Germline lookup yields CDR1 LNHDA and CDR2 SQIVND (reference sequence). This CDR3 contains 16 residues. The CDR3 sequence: CASSALSRGPGQPQHF. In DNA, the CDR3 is TGTGCCAGTAGTGCCCTTTCCAGGGGTCCGGGTCAGCCCCAGCATTTT.

The CDR3 DNA sequence: TGTGCCAGCAGCCAAGGGCCGGTCTACGAGCAGTACTTC. It codes for CASSQGPVYEQYF. The V gene is TRBV14, the J gene TRBJ2-7, with unresolved D. The CDR3 runs to 13 residues. The V gene lost 1 base and the J gene lost 3 bases, with 7 bases spanning the gap. In germline, CDR1 is SGHDN, CDR2 FVKESK.

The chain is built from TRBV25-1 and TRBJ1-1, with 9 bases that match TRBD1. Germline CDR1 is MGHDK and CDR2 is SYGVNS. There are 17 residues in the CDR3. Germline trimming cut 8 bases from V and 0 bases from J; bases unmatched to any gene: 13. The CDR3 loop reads CASGLTGGEGLNTEAFF. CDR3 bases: TGTGCCAGCGGCCTGACAGGGGGAGAGGGTTTGAACACTGAAGCTTTCTTT.

CDR3 sequence: CASHRGRDTEAFF. As DNA, the CDR3 is TGTGCCAGCCACAGGGGCCGGGACACTGAAGCTTTCTTT. The V call is TRBV6-5, the J call TRBJ1-1, with 7 bases aligning to TRBD1. Germline values: CDR1 MNHEY, CDR2 SVGAGI. V gave up 8 bases and J gave up 3 bases; unmatched junction bases: 6. The CDR3 loop spans 13 amino acids.

The CDR3 reads CASSLGPGTLPYEQYF. The CDR3 DNA follows: TGTGCCAGCAGCCTTGGCCCGGGGACATTACCCTACGAGCAGTACTTC. The V gene is TRBV5-4, the J gene TRBJ2-7; the D gene is possibly TRBD1 (6 bases). The CDR3 has 16 residues. Germline values: CDR1 SGHNT, CDR2 YYREEE (reference sequence). The ends were cut back, 4 bases at V and 2 bases at J, with 19 bases in the middle.

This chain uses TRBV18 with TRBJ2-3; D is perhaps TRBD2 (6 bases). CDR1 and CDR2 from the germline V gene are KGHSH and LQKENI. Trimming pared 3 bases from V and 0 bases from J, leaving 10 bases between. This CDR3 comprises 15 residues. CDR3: CASSPGLDSTDTQYF. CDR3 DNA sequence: TGTGCCAGCTCACCGGGACTCGATAGCACAGATACGCAGTATTTT.

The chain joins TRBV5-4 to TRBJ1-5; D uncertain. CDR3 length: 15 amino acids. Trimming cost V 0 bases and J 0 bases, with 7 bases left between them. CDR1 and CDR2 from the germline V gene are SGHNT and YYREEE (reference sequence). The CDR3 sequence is CASSLGGNSNQPQHF. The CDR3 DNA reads TGTGCCAGCAGCTTGGGCGGAAATAGCAATCAGCCCCAGCATTTT.